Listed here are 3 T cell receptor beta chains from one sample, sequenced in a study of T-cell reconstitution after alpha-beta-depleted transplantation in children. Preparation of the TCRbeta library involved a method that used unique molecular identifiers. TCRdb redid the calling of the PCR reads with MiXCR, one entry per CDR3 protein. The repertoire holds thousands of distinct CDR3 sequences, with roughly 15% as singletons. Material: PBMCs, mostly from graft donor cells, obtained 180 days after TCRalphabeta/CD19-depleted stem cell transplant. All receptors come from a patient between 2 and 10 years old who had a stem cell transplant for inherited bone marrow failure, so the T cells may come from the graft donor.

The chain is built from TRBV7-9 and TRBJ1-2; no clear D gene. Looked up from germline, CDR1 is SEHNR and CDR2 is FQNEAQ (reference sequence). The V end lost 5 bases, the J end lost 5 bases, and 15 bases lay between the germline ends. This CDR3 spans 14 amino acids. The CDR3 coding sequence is TGTGCCAGCAGCCCGCCGGGGTTTACTTATGGCTACACCTTC. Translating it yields CASSPPGFTYGYTF. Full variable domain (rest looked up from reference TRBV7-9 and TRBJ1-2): DTGVSQNPRHKITKRGQNVTFRCDPISEHNRLYWYRQTLGQGPEFLTYFQNEAQLEKSRLLSDRFSAERPKGSFSTLEIQRTEQGDSAMYLCASSPPGFTYGYTFGSGTRLTVV.

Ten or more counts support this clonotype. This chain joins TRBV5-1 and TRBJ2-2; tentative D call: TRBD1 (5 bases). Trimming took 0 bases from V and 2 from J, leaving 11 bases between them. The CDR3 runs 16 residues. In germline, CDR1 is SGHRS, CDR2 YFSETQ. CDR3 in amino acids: CASSLEARTNTGELFF. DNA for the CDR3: TGCGCCAGCAGCTTGGAAGCTCGGACAAACACCGGGGAGCTGTTTTTT.

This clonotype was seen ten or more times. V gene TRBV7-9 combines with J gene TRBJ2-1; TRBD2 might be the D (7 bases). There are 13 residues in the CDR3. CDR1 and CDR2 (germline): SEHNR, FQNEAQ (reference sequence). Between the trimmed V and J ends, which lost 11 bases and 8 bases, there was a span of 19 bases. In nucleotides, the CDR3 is TGTGCCGGCAAGAGGGGGGGTAGGGATGAGCAGTTCTTC. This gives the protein CAGKRGGRDEQFF.